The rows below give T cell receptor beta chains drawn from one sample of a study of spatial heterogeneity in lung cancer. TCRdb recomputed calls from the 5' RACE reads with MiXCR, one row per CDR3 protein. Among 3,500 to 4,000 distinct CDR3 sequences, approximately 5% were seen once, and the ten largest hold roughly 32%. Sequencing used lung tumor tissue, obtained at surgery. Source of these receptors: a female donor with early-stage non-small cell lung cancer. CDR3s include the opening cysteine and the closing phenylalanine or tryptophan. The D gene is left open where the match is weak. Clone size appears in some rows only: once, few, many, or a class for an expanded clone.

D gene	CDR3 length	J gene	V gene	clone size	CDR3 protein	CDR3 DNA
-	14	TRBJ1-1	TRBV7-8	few	CASSREGGSTEAFF	TGTGCCAGCAGCCGAGAGGGAGGAAGCACTGAAGCTTTCTTT
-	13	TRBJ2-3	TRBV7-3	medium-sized	CASSLREGDTQYF	TGTGCCAGCAGCTTAAGAGAGGGAGATACGCAGTATTTT
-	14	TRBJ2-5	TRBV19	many	CASRGAGTQETQYF	TGTGCCAGTAGGGGCGCGGGCACCCAAGAGACCCAGTACTTC
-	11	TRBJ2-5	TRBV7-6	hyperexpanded	CASSLDETQYF	TGTGCCAGCAGCTTAGATGAGACCCAGTACTTC
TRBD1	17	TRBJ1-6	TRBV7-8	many	CASSYPGQGTLGSPLHF	TGTGCCAGCAGCTACCCGGGACAGGGGACCTTAGGTTCACCCCTCCACTTT
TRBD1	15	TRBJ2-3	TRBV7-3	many	CASSRRDRGADTQYF	TGTGCCAGCAGCCGCCGGGACAGGGGAGCAGATACGCAGTATTTT
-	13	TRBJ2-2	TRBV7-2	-	CASSLRLGGELFF	TGTGCCAGCAGCTTAAGGTTGGGCGGGGAGCTGTTTTTT
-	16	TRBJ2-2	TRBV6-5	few	CASSYPAGPLTGELFF	TGTGCCAGCAGTTACCCTGCAGGGCCCCTCACCGGGGAGCTGTTTTTT
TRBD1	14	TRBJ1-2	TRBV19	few	CASSIAAGGYGYTF	TGTGCCAGTAGTATCGCGGCAGGGGGCTATGGCTACACCTTC
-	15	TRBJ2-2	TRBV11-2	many	CASSFPGLSPGELFF	TGTGCCAGCAGCTTCCCGGGACTCTCACCCGGGGAGCTGTTTTTT
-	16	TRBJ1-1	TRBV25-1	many	CASSEYTGTRNTEAFF	TGTGCCAGCAGTGAATATACCGGGACCCGGAACACTGAAGCTTTCTTT
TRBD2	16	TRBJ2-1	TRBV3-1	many	CASSQVGAGKNNEQFF	TGTGCCAGCAGCCAAGTTGGAGCGGGGAAAAACAATGAGCAGTTCTTC
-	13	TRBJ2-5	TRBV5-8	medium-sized	CASSLIGIETQYF	TGTGCCAGCAGCTTGATAGGTATAGAGACCCAGTACTTC
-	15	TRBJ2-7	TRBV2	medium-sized	CASSEQRASPYEQYF	TGTGCCAGCAGTGAGCAGAGGGCCTCCCCCTACGAGCAGTACTTC
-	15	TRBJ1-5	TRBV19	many	CASSIKGDSNQPQHF	TGTGCCAGTAGTATAAAGGGGGATAGCAATCAGCCCCAGCATTTT
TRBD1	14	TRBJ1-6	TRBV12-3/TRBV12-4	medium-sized	CASSSGQVNSPLHF	TGTGCCAGCAGTTCCGGACAGGTCAATTCACCCCTCCACTTT
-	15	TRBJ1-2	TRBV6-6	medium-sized	CASFSPDRANYGYTF	TGTGCCAGCTTCTCACCAGACAGAGCTAACTATGGCTACACCTTC
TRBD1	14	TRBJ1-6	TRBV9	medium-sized	CASSRTGSASPLHF	TGTGCCAGCAGCCGGACAGGGTCGGCTTCACCCCTCCACTTT
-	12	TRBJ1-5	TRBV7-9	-	CASSLGGGLWHF	TGTGCCAGCAGCTTAGGAGGTGGCCTTTGGCATTTT
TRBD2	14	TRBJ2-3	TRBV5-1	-	CASRGGEFTDTQYF	TGCGCCAGCAGGGGAGGGGAGTTTACCGATACGCAGTATTTT
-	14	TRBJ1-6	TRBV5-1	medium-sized	CASSPTENNSPLHF	TGCGCCAGCAGTCCGACCGAGAATAATTCACCCCTCCACTTT